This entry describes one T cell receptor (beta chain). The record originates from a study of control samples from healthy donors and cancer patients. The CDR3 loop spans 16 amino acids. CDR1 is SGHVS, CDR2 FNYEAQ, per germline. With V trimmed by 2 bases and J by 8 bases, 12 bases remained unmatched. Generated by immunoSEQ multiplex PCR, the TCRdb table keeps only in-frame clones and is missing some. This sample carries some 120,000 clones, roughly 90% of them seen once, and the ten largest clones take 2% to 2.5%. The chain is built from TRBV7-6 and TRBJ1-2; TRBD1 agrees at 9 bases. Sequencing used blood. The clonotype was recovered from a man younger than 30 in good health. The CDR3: CASSLQSRDRVGGYTF. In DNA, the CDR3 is TGTGCCAGCAGCTTACAGTCCCGGGACAGGGTCGGAGGCTACACCTTC.